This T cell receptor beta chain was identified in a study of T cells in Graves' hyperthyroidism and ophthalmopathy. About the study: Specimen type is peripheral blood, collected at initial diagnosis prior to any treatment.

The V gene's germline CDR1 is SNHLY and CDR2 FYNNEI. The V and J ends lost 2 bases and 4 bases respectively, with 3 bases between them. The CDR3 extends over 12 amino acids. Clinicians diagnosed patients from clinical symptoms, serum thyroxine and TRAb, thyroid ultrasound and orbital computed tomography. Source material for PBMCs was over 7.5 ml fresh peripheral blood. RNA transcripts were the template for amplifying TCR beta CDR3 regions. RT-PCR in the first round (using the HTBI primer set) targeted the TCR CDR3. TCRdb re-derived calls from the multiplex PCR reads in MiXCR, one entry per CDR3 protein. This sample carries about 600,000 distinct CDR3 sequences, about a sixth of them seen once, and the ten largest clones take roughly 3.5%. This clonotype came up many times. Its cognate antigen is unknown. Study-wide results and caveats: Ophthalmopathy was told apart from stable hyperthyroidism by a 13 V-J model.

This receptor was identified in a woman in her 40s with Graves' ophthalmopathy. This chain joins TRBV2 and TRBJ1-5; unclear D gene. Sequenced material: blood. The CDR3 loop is CASSEQNQPQHF. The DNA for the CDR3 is TGTGCCAGCAGTGAACAGAATCAGCCCCAGCATTTT.